This T cell receptor beta chain was sequenced in a study of early T cells in non-severe SARS-CoV-2 infection. Whole-study findings and limits: Anti-spike CD8 responses were favored by VDJdb matching, which missed private and CD4 specificities.

As for this clonotype: Its specificity is unknown.

The germline gives CDR1 SGDLS, CDR2 YYNGEE. CDR3 length: 16 residues. V was clipped by 0 bases and J by 7 bases, with 14 bases between them. Attached unique molecular identifiers marked individual cDNA molecules. MiXCR was run by TCRdb on the 5' RACE reads, yielding one entry per CDR3 protein. The sample includes 50,000 to 60,000 distinct CDR3 sequences, 12% of them seen just once. This sequence originates from an adult who was a healthcare worker with PCR-confirmed SARS-CoV-2 infection or an uninfected control (not recorded which). The source material was whole blood. V usage is TRBV9 and J usage is TRBJ1-6; D perhaps matches TRBD1 (6 bases). The CDR3 sequence: CASSVEDSPRNSPLHF. In nucleotides, the CDR3 is TGTGCCAGCAGCGTAGAGGACAGCCCCCGAAATTCACCCCTCCACTTT.